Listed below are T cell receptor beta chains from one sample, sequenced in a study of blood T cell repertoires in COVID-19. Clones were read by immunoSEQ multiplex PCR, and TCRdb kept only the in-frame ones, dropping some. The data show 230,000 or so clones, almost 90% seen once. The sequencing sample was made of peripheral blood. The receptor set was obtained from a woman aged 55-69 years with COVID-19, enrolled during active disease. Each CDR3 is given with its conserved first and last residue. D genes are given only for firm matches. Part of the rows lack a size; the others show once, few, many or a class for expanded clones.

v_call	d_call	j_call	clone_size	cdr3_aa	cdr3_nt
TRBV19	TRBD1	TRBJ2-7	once	CASSIGTGGTYEQYF	TGTGCCAGTAGTATCGGGACAGGGGGGACCTACGAGCAGTACTTC
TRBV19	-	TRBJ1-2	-	CASSIADYGYTF	TGTGCCAGTAGTATAGCCGACTATGGCTACACCTTC
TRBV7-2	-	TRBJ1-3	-	CASSLGGDSSGNTIYF	TGTGCCAGCAGCTTAGGGGGCGACAGCTCTGGAAACACCATATATTTT
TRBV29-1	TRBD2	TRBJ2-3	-	CSVEAGGTQYF	TGCAGCGTTGAAGCGGGGGGTACGCAGTATTTT
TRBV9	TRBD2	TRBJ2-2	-	CASSSRTSGGVNTGELFF	TGTGCCAGCAGCTCCCGGACTAGCGGGGGAGTGAACACCGGGGAGCTGTTTTTT
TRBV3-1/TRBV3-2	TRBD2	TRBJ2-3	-	CASSQASGGAWYF	TGTGCCAGCAGCCAAGCTTCCGGGGGGGCTTGGTATTTT
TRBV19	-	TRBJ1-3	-	CASRSTVDSGNTIYF	TGTGCCAGTAGGTCCACAGTCGATTCTGGAAACACCATATATTTT
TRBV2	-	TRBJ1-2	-	CASSELSGGYTF	TGTGCCAGCAGTGAATTGTCGGGAGGCTACACCTTC
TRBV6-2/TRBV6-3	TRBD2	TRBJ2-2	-	CASSLILSGGTTGELFF	TGTGCCAGCAGCCTCATCCTGAGCGGGGGGACCACCGGGGAGCTGTTTTTT
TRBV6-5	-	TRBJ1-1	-	CASSSYPRTEAFF	TGTGCCAGCAGTAGTTACCCCAGGACTGAAGCTTTCTTT
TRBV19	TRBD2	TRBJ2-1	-	CASTPQAGALFEQFF	TGTGCCAGTACCCCACAAGCGGGGGCCCTTTTTGAGCAGTTCTTC
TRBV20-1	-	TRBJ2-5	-	CSASPPGRGETQYF	TGCAGTGCTAGTCCTCCAGGGCGAGGAGAGACCCAGTACTTC
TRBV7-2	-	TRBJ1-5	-	CASSPSPGSNQPQHF	TGTGCCAGCAGCCCATCGCCAGGTAGCAATCAGCCCCAGCATTTT
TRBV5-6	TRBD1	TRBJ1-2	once	CASRRDRVSGYTF	TGTGCCAGCAGGAGGGACAGGGTTTCTGGCTACACCTTC
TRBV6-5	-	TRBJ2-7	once	CASSYSTTYITYEQYF	TGTGCCAGCAGTTACTCGACGACTTACATCACCTACGAGCAGTACTTC
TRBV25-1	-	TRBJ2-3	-	CASSEYRQGRTQYF	TGTGCCAGCAGTGAATATCGGCAGGGCAGAACGCAGTATTTT
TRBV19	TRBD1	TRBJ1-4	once	CASRYTGVNEKLFF	TGTGCCAGTCGCTATACAGGGGTAAATGAAAAACTGTTTTTT
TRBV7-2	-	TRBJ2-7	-	CASSFYREGYEQYF	TGTGCCAGCAGCTTTTACAGGGAGGGCTACGAGCAGTACTTC
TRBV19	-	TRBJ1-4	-	CASSIRVGEKLFF	TGTGCCAGTAGTATCCGGGTTGGGGAAAAACTGTTTTTT
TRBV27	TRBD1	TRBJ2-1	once	CASRYGRGQGWDEQFF	TGTGCCAGCAGGTATGGTAGAGGACAGGGGTGGGATGAGCAGTTCTTC
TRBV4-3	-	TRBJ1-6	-	CASSQDGRNSPLHF	TGCGCCAGCAGCCAAGATGGGCGAAATTCACCCCTCCACTTT
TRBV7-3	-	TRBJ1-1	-	CASSLNQGNAFF	TGTGCCAGCAGTTTGAATCAGGGAAACGCTTTCTTT
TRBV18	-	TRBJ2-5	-	CASSPARETQYF	TGTGCCAGCTCACCCGCCCGGGAGACCCAGTACTTC
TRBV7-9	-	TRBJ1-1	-	CASSFPNMNTEAFF	TGTGCCAGCAGCTTCCCGAACATGAACACTGAAGCTTTCTTT
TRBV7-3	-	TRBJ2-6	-	CASSTGVTPYVLTF	TGTGCCAGCAGCACAGGTGTAACCCCCTACGTCCTGACTTTC
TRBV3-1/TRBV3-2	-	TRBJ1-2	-	CASSHAAEKVNTF	TGTGCCAGCAGCCATGCGGCCGAGAAGGTGAACACCTTC
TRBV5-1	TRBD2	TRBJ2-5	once	CASSFASGGAVRGETQYF	TGCGCCAGCAGCTTTGCTAGCGGGGGGGCTGTAAGAGGAGAGACCCAGTACTTC
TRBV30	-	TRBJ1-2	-	CAWSVKGVGGYTF	TGTGCCTGGAGCGTAAAGGGGGTAGGTGGCTACACCTTC
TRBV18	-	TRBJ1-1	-	CASSPVAVMNTEAFF	TGTGCCAGCTCACCTGTCGCAGTAATGAACACTGAAGCTTTCTTT
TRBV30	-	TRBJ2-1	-	CAWRLGSSYNEQFF	TGTGCCTGGAGGTTAGGGAGCTCCTACAATGAGCAGTTCTTC
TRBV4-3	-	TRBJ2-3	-	CASSYGLPSTDTQYF	TGCGCCAGCAGCTACGGACTTCCTAGCACAGATACGCAGTATTTT
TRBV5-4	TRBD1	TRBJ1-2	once	CASSPGTGGSNYGYTF	TGTGCCAGCAGCCCCGGGACAGGGGGTTCTAACTATGGCTACACCTTC
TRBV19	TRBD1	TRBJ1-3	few	CASRQGAGNTIYF	TGTGCCAGTCGACAGGGGGCTGGAAACACCATATATTTT
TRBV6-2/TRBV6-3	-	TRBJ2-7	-	CASSLLGGVVNEQYF	TGTGCCAGCAGCCTTCTGGGGGGTGTGGTCAACGAGCAGTACTTC
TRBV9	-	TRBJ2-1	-	CASSVGRGFDNEQFF	TGTGCCAGCAGCGTCGGGAGAGGGTTCGACAATGAGCAGTTCTTC
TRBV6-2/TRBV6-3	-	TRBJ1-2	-	CASSYSVRGFEGYTF	TGTGCCAGCAGTTACTCTGTTCGAGGGTTCGAAGGCTACACCTTC
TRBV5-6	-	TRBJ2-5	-	CASSPNGGLQETQYF	TGTGCCAGCAGCCCGAACGGCGGCCTCCAAGAGACCCAGTACTTC
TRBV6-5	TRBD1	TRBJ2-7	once	CASSYQGGYDEQYF	TGTGCCAGCAGTTACCAAGGGGGCTACGACGAGCAGTACTTC
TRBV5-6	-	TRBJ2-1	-	CASSLAQGRIYNEQFF	TGTGCCAGCAGCTTGGCCCAGGGGCGCATTTACAATGAGCAGTTCTTC
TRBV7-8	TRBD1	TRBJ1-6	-	CASSPTSSVGGYSPLHF	TGTGCCAGCAGCCCTACCTCAAGCGTAGGGGGCTATTCACCCCTCCACTTT
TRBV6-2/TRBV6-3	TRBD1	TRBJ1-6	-	CASSRSPGGTPLHF	TGTGCCAGCAGCCGCTCACCAGGGGGAACACCCCTCCACTTT
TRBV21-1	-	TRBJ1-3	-	CASSKVGRDSGNTIYF	TGTGCCAGCAGCAAAGTCGGGCGGGACTCTGGAAACACCATATATTTT
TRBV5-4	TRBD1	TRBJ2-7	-	CASSTISGGLYEQYF	TGTGCCAGCAGCACAATTTCAGGGGGCCTCTACGAGCAGTACTTC
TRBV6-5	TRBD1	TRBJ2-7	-	CASSRDREGEQYF	TGTGCCAGCAGCAGGGACAGGGAAGGCGAGCAGTACTTC
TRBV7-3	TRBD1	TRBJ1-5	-	CASRLPGRQGVQPQHF	TGTGCCAGCAGATTGCCGGGGAGACAGGGAGTTCAGCCCCAGCATTTT
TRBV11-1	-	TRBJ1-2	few	CASSLAAAGGYGYTF	TGTGCCAGCAGCTTAGCCGCGGCGGGAGGGTATGGCTACACCTTC
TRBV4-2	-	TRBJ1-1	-	CASSQVGRDTEAFF	TGTGCCAGCAGCCAAGTGGGGAGAGACACTGAAGCTTTCTTT
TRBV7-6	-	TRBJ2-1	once	CASSPSPGQGNNEQFF	TGTGCCAGCAGCCCCTCCCCCGGGCAGGGCAACAATGAGCAGTTCTTC